The sequence of this TCR beta chain was determined in a study of shared clonotypes between healthy human individuals. Study findings and constraints: Clonotypes which were not shared had lower generation probabilities than clonotypes that all four donors shared. Naive subsets tended to show greater estimated richness than memory subsets.

The naive CD8 fraction comprised CD45RO-negative cells positively selected for CCR7 and excluded terminally differentiated effector memory CD45RA+ cells. In the source study's methods: Filtering differed for immunoSEQ, which gave only junction sequences without quality scores. Clones were sequenced by immunoSEQ multiplex PCR, and TCRdb holds only the in-frame ones, with some missing. V and J calls and clone size are those listed in that table; D and trimming were worked out from the DNA. The sample comprises over 2,000,000 clones, around 93% of which are singletons, and under 2% rests with the top ten. Germline CDR1 is MDHEN and CDR2 is SYDVKM. V was cut by 8 bases and J by 1 base, with 17 bases left in between. CDR3 length: 16 amino acids. For this clone: Its antigen is undetermined.

This clonotype originated in a man younger than 35 in good health. Some clones in this sample may be carry-over from other donors' samples. J is TRBJ2-2 and V is TRBV28; tentatively, D is TRBD1 (6 bases). Sequencing was carried out using naive CD8+ T cells from PBMCs. CDR3 DNA sequence: TGTGCCAGCGCTTCAGGGCAGGGGAGGAACACCGGGGAGCTGTTTTTT. This gives the protein CASASGQGRNTGELFF.